This T cell receptor beta chain was documented in a study of technical replicates of blood from a handful of donors (dated by TCRdb to about 2017). The germline V and J ends show losses of 8 bases and 4 bases respectively, and no gene match explains 7 bases of the junction. The germline V gene encodes CDR1 MGHRA and CDR2 YSYEKL. The CDR3 measures 15 amino acids from cysteine to phenylalanine. This entry keeps only the CDR3 DNA: 45 bases, framed from base 1. The library was made by the immunoSEQ multiplex PCR assay. TCRdb re-hosts the immuneACCESS table, in-frame sequences only. Its copies lack some clones; in the studies checked, an unresolved V gene accounts for under half of them, and the cause for the rest is not known. The sample table records roughly 80,000 clones; 90% to 98% of these occur just once. The ten largest account for roughly 0.21% of the sample. As for this clone: Its recognized antigen is unknown. No base-level quality is on record; no much larger clone is a single base apart.

The sequence joins TRBV4-1 to TRBJ2-1, with 11 middle bases fitting TRBD2. The sample taken for sequencing was T cells isolated from PBMCs. This clonotype was sampled from a human donor in good health. The DNA sequence reads TGCGCCAGCTCCCCGGGACTAGCGGATTACAATGAGCAGTTCTTC. Its protein product is CASSPGLADYNEQFF.